This entry features one TCR beta chain sequence. The antigen is not known. Compared with germline, one end of the junction differs, possibly owing to a read error. This sample was included in a study of shared clonotypes between healthy human individuals. About the research overall: Each donor contributed plates that comprised three CD4 naive, three CD4 memory, two CD8 naive and one CD8 memory.

This table comes from immunoSEQ multiplex PCR, and its TCRdb copy is limited to in-frame clones, with some not included. The sample includes around 2.1 million clones, around 95% of them seen just once. The CDR3 extends over 14 amino acids. Looked up from germline, CDR1 is SGDLS and CDR2 is YYNGEE. Findings and limits, study-wide: The expectation was that sequencing depth would affect clonotype sharing among donors. Rarefaction curves obtained for sorted subsets showed sequencing incomplete despite large depth. Richness estimates generally favored naive over memory subsets.

The TCR comes from a man younger than 30 in good health. The genes are TRBV9 and TRBJ1-3; D ambiguous. Sequencing used naive CD4+ T cells sorted from blood. The subset was: CD45RA+ positively selected. The CDR3 spells CTSSVEGSGNTIYF. In DNA form, the CDR3 reads TGTACCAGCAGCGTAGAGGGTTCTGGAAACACCATATATTTT.